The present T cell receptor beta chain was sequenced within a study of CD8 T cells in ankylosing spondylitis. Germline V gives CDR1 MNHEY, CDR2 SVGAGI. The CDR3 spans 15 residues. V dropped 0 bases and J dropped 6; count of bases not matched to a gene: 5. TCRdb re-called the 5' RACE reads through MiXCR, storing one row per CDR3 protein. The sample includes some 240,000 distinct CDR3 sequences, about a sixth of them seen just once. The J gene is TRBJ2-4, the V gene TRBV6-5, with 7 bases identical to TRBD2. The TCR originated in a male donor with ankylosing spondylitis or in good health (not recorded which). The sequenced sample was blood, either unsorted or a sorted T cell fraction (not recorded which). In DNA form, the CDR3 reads TGTGCCAGCAGTTACTCGGGAGGGGACGGAAACATTCAGTACTTC. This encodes CASSYSGGDGNIQYF.